This T cell receptor (beta chain) was captured by sequencing in a study of T cell changes during pregnancy in multiple sclerosis. The repertoire was sequenced with immunoSEQ multiplex PCR; TCRdb's copy has only in-frame clones and lacks some. The sample carries some 40,000 clones, 92% recorded once. The CDR3 extends over 14 amino acids. Trimming left V 0 bases short and J 1 base short, with 5 bases between. CDR1 is SGHDT and CDR2 is YYEEEE in the germline V gene. The TCR comes from a female donor with multiple sclerosis, enrolled in a pregnancy study. V gene TRBV5-6 combines with J gene TRBJ2-1; possibly TRBD1 for D (5 bases). The sample consisted of CD8+ T cells from peripheral blood mononuclear cells, taken before pregnancy. In DNA form, the CDR3 reads TGTGCCAGCAGCTTGGGACAGTCCTACAATGAGCAGTTCTTC. The encoded protein is CASSLGQSYNEQFF.